A single sample is the source of the 28 T cell receptor beta chains below, sequenced in a study of T cell repertoires in cytomegalovirus infection. One entry per CDR3 protein results from TCRdb running MiXCR on the reads. The sample contains around 340,000 distinct CDR3 sequences, under 35% of which appear only once. These receptors have no identified antigens. Specimen: cultured PBMCs, collected from culture after CMV antigen stimulation. These receptors were taken from a human donor in good health (CMV status not recorded). Some clones in this sample may be carry-over from other donors' samples.

This clonotype occurred a few times. The V call is TRBV11-2, the J call TRBJ2-1, with D unresolved. Between the trimmed V and J ends, which lost 2 bases and 4 bases, there was a span of 9 bases. Germline V CDR1 and CDR2: SGHAT, FQNNGV. CDR3 length: 14 residues. The DNA for the CDR3 is TGTGCCAGCAGCTTACCGGGCTCATACAATGAGCAGTTCTTC. This encodes CASSLPGSYNEQFF.

The table lists this clonotype with a few counts. V is TRBV7-9 and J is TRBJ2-7; 15 nucleotides agree with TRBD2. V shed 2 bases, J shed 12 bases, and the junction held 8 bases outside the gene matches. The CDR3 contains 15 residues. Germline V gene sequence: CDR1 SEHNR, CDR2 FQNEAQ (reference sequence). In DNA form, the CDR3 reads TGTGCCAGCAGCTTACAGTCCGGGACTAGCGGGAGGTTGTACTTC. This gives the protein CASSLQSGTSGRLYF.

The chain has TRBV28 and TRBJ1-5, with D possibly TRBD1 on 5 matching bases. The CDR3 is 11 amino acids. The germline gives CDR1 MDHEN, CDR2 SYDVKM. The V and J ends lost 6 bases and 9 bases respectively, with 9 bases between them. The CDR3 coding sequence is TGTGCCAGCAGAGGGACCCGGCCCCAGCATTTT. It is translated as CASRGTRPQHF.

The chain recombines TRBV25-1 with TRBJ1-5; D is ambiguous. The CDR3 extends over 12 amino acids. Germline loops: CDR1 MGHDK, CDR2 SYGVNS. V lost 6 bases and J lost 9, with 12 bases in between. The CDR3 DNA reads TGTGCCAGCAGGCAGGCGGAGGGGCCCCAGCATTTT. It codes for CASRQAEGPQHF.

The chain employs TRBV9 and TRBJ2-1; TRBD1 matches 8 bases. The CDR3 totals 15 residues. CDR1 is SGDLS, CDR2 YYNGEE, per germline. Unmatched junction bases numbered 9, after V lost 4 bases and J lost 6 bases. CDR3: CASSPDVTGGNEQFF. The CDR3 DNA reads TGTGCCAGCAGCCCAGACGTAACAGGGGGCAATGAGCAGTTCTTC.

This chain links TRBV5-6 with TRBJ1-2; D unclear. Per the germline V gene, CDR1 is SGHDT and CDR2 is YYEEEE. Deletions cut 4 bases from V and 1 base from J, with 11 bases between. There are 14 residues in the CDR3. The CDR3 loop is CASSPSRVNYGYTF. Written as DNA, the CDR3 is TGTGCCAGCAGCCCATCGAGGGTTAACTATGGCTACACCTTC.

The rearrangement joins TRBV6-5 to TRBJ2-1; 9 nucleotides agree with TRBD2. The V segment lost 0 bases and the J segment 6 bases; nucleotides outside the gene matches: 9. This CDR3 region has 17 residues. The germline gives CDR1 MNHEY, CDR2 SVGAGI. Here the CDR3 DNA reads TGTGCCAGCAGTTACTCGACTATGGGACTAGCTTTCAATGAGCAGTTCTTC. This codes for CASSYSTMGLAFNEQFF.

The CDR3 DNA reads TGTGCCAGCAGTTTAGCGGGAGACTCCTACGAGCAGTACTTC. Translating gives CASSLAGDSYEQYF. This chain uses TRBV28 with TRBJ2-7; 7 nucleotides align to TRBD2. The germline CDR1 and CDR2 sequences are MDHEN and SYDVKM. The junction had 1 base not matched to a gene; V was cut back by 2 bases and J by 0 bases. The CDR3 has 14 residues. The full variable domain, in which reference TRBV28 and TRBJ2-7 provide the parts outside the CDR3, is DVKVTQSSRYLVKRTGEKVFLECVQDMDHENMFWYRQDPGLGLRLIYFSYDVKMKEKGDIPEGYSVSREKKERFSLILESASTNQTSMYLCASSLAGDSYEQYFGPGTRLTVT.

This clonotype was observed a few times. The gene calls are TRBV7-9 and TRBJ2-7; perhaps TRBD2 as D (6 bases). CDR1 SEHNR and CDR2 FQNEAQ come from the germline V gene (reference sequence). The CDR3 covers 15 residues. The V and J ends lost 4 bases and 3 bases respectively, with 16 bases between them. This CDR3 reads CASSSFSGLGYEQYF. CDR3 sequence (DNA): TGTGCCAGCAGCTCCTTTTCGGGACTGGGCTACGAGCAGTACTTC.

The V and J genes are TRBV12-3 or TRBV12-4 and TRBJ2-5; perhaps TRBD2 as D (5 bases). The length of the CDR3 is 13 residues. Trimming left V 4 bases short and J 7 bases short, with 13 bases between. The CDR3 DNA reads as TGTGCCAGCAGTTCGGGCCGCGGGTGGACCCAGTACTTC. Translated: CASSSGRGWTQYF.

CDR3 sequence (DNA): TGTGCCACCAGTGAGCGTGAGGGGAAAAGCTCTGGGGCCAACGTCCTGACTTTC. It is translated as CATSEREGKSSGANVLTF. The chain uses TRBV24-1 and TRBJ2-6; tentatively, D is TRBD1 or TRBD2 (5 bases each). This CDR3 is 18 amino acids long. The V end was cut by 4 bases, the J end by 0 bases, with 15 bases between. Germline assignment: CDR1 KGHDR and CDR2 SFDVKD.

The V and J genes are TRBV4-2 and TRBJ2-3; D is possibly TRBD2 (5 bases). Germline CDR1 reads LGHNA; CDR2 reads YNFKEQ. The CDR3 totals 12 residues. Trimming took off 3 bases at V and 5 bases at J, with 6 bases between the two ends. CDR3 sequence reads: CASSQDLDTQYF. The CDR3 DNA is TGTGCCAGCAGCCAGGACTTAGATACGCAGTATTTT.

The chain uses TRBV18 and TRBJ2-7, with unresolved D. The germline V and J ends were trimmed by 3 bases and 5 bases, with 11 bases remaining between them. CDR3 size: 13 residues. The V gene's germline CDR1 is KGHSH and CDR2 LQKENI. CDR3 coding DNA: TGTGCCAGCTCACCCGGAGTCAACCACGAGCAGTACTTC. Its protein is CASSPGVNHEQYF. The entire variable domain, with the rest obtained from reference TRBV18 and TRBJ2-7, is as follows: NAGVMQNPRHLVRRRGQEARLRCSPMKGHSHVYWYRQLPEEGLKFMVYLQKENIIDESGMPKERFSAEFPKEGPSILRIQQVVRGDSAAYFCASSPGVNHEQYFGPGTRLTVT.

The gene calls are TRBV30 and TRBJ1-2; D remains unclear. The ends were cut back, 4 bases at V and 7 bases at J, with 10 bases in the middle. Looked up from germline, CDR1 is GTSNPN and CDR2 is SVGIG (reference sequence). This CDR3 has 11 residues. CDR3 in amino acids: CAWTVGGGYTF. CDR3 DNA sequence: TGTGCCTGGACGGTCGGAGGTGGCTACACCTTC.

CDR3 sequence: CASKATSTSDTQYF. DNA for the CDR3: TGTGCCAGCAAAGCGACTAGCACCTCAGATACGCAGTATTTT. The genes are TRBV2 and TRBJ2-3, with TRBD2 matching 7 bases. Trimming took 7 bases from V and 4 from J; bases not matched to a gene: 8. The CDR3 contains 14 residues. Germline V gene lookup returns CDR1 SNHLY and CDR2 FYNNEI.

This chain uses TRBV4-1 with TRBJ1-2; TRBD1 aligns across 9 bases. The CDR3 is made up of 20 amino acids. CDR1 is MGHRA, CDR2 YSYEKL, per germline. V dropped 1 base and J dropped 6; count of bases not matched to a gene: 21. As DNA, the CDR3 is TGCGCCAGCAGCCAAGGACAACTAGGACAGGGGCTAGTAGGAAGAGATGGCTACACCTTC. Amino acid sequence: CASSQGQLGQGLVGRDGYTF.

This clonotype was counted only a few times. The rearrangement links TRBV9 to TRBJ1-3; TRBD1 is a possible D gene (5 bases). Germline CDR1 is SGDLS and CDR2 is YYNGEE. The V end lost 4 bases, the J end lost 0 bases, and 11 bases lay between the germline ends. The length of the CDR3 is 15 residues. The CDR3 spells CASSTLDSSGNTIYF. CDR3 DNA sequence: TGTGCCAGCAGCACTTTAGACAGCTCTGGAAACACCATATATTTT.

This clonotype was observed many times. The V and J genes are TRBV7-9 and TRBJ2-5; D not certain. The ends were cut back, 0 bases at V and 0 bases at J, with 2 bases in the middle. This CDR3 has 13 residues. The V gene's germline CDR1 is SEHNR and CDR2 FQNEAQ (reference sequence). CDR3 sequence (DNA): TGTGCCAGCAGCTTAGCGGACCAAGAGACCCAGTACTTC. Its protein is CASSLADQETQYF.

In its sample, this clonotype was seen many times. Germline is not matched at one junction end, which may reflect a read error. The rearrangement uses TRBV7-2 and TRBJ2-1, with D unclear. Looked up from germline, CDR1 is SGHTA and CDR2 is FQGNSA. The CDR3 length is 11 residues. CDR3 amino acids: CASLSHNEQFF. Here the CDR3 DNA reads TGTGCCAGCCTCTCCCACAATGAGCAGTTCTTC.

The rearrangement joins TRBV7-2 to TRBJ2-1; the D gene is possibly TRBD1 (5 bases). V gave up 3 bases and J gave up 8 bases, with 8 bases separating them. CDR3 length equals 12 residues. CDR1 and CDR2 from the germline V gene are SGHTA and FQGNSA. DNA for the CDR3: TGTGCCAGCAGCTTGCTGGGGCATGAGCAGTTCTTC. Its translation: CASSLLGHEQFF.

Only a few counts were recorded for this clonotype. J is TRBJ1-4 and V is TRBV25-1, with D hard to call. Germline values: CDR1 MGHDK, CDR2 SYGVNS. With 3 bases removed from V and 5 bases from J, the gap between germline ends came to 13 bases. CDR3 length: 15 residues. The CDR3 nucleotides read TGTGCCAGCAGTGACCCGGGCGACACCAATGAAAAACTGTTTTTT. Protein sequence: CASSDPGDTNEKLFF.

This clonotype was counted between two and nine times. The chain is built from TRBV20-1 and TRBJ2-1; TRBD1 matches 10 bases. The CDR3 is made up of 13 amino acids. The germline V gene encodes CDR1 DFQATT and CDR2 SNEGSKA (reference sequence). V dropped 7 bases and J dropped 4; count of bases not matched to a gene: 4. The CDR3 region has the DNA TGCAGTGACGGACAGGGGGGGTACAATGAGCAGTTCTTC. Translation: CSDGQGGYNEQFF.

This chain connects TRBV7-2 to TRBJ1-1, with D perhaps TRBD1 (6 bases). Germline V lookup: CDR1 SGHTA, CDR2 FQGNSA. The CDR3 length is 14 residues. V was trimmed by 6 bases and J by 1 base, leaving 12 bases between them. CDR3 loop: CASRPGQTNTEAFF. The CDR3 DNA reads TGTGCCAGCAGGCCCGGACAGACGAACACTGAAGCTTTCTTT.

This chain links TRBV6-6 with TRBJ1-3; perhaps TRBD1 as D (5 bases). Germline V gene lookup returns CDR1 MNHNY and CDR2 SVGAGI (reference sequence). The CDR3 has 18 amino acids. V gave up 5 bases and J gave up 0 bases, with 20 bases separating them. CDR3 nucleotides: TGTGCCAGCAGTCCGGACAAGGCGGCCCTCGACTCTGGAAACACCATATATTTT. Amino acid sequence: CASSPDKAALDSGNTIYF.

The chain uses TRBV6-6 and TRBJ1-4; possibly TRBD1 for D (6 bases). Trimming shortened V by 8 bases and J by 3 bases, and 22 bases separated the two germline ends. This CDR3 is built from 17 residues. Germline V gives CDR1 MNHNY, CDR2 SVGAGI (reference sequence). CDR3 coding DNA: TGTGCCAGCGTCCATACGTCGGGGGGGCCGTCTAATGAAAAACTGTTTTTT. Its protein product is CASVHTSGGPSNEKLFF.

This clonotype was picked up a small number of times. The chain employs TRBV19 and TRBJ2-2; weak D call: TRBD2 (6 bases). This CDR3 spans 14 amino acids. CDR1 and CDR2 from the germline V gene are LNHDA and SQIVND (reference sequence). V lost 5 bases and J lost 6, with 13 bases in between. CDR3 bases: TGTGCCAGTAGTCCCTCCTGGGACTCCGGGGAGCTGTTTTTT. Translating it yields CASSPSWDSGELFF. Supplemented by reference TRBV19 and TRBJ2-2, the full variable domain reads DGGITQSPKYLFRKEGQNVTLSCEQNLNHDAMYWYRQDPGQGLRLIYYSQIVNDFQKGDIAEGYSVSREKKESFPLTVTSAQKNPTAFYLCASSPSWDSGELFFGEGSRLTVL.

The sample holds a few counts of this clonotype. One end of the junction fails to match germline, which may point to a read error. The chain combines TRBV7-7 with TRBJ2-1; no clear D. From germline, CDR1 is SSHAT and CDR2 FNYEAQ (reference sequence). The CDR3 is 14 amino acids. The DNA of the CDR3 is TGTGCTAGCAGCTTCGGTCCGGCCTCTAATGAGCAGTTCTTC. It specifies CASSFGPASNEQFF.

The chain combines TRBV5-8 with TRBJ2-7; 8 nucleotides match TRBD1. CDR1 is SGHTS and CDR2 is YDEGEE in the germline V gene. Germline trimming cut 4 bases from V and 3 bases from J; bases unmatched to any gene: 6. This CDR3 comprises 14 residues. The CDR3 sequence: CASSVRQGLYEQYF. The CDR3 DNA follows: TGTGCCAGCAGCGTCAGACAGGGGCTCTACGAGCAGTACTTC. Filled out from reference TRBV5-8 and TRBJ2-7, the complete variable domain reads EAGVTQSPTHLIKTRGQQATLRCSPISGHTSVYWYQQALGLGLQFLLWYDEGEERNRGNFPPRFSGRQFPNYSSELNVNALELEDSALYLCASSVRQGLYEQYFGPGTRLTVT.